A single sample gave rise to the 24 T cell receptor beta chains below, sequenced in a study of identical twins. TCRdb processed the 5' RACE reads anew with MiXCR; each CDR3 protein has one entry. The data hold 550,000 to 700,000 distinct CDR3 sequences, with around 20% observed a single time. These records were also assigned to another study, of T cells expressing NK-cell markers.

The sequencing input was PBMCs. These receptors came from a woman aged 18-29 years in good health.

This clonotype occurred many times. The chain joins TRBV5-1 to TRBJ2-2; D remains unclear. CDR1 is SGHRS, CDR2 YFSETQ, per germline. V lost 4 bases and J lost 0, with 7 bases in between. CDR3 length: 14 residues. The chain's CDR3 is CASSPDPNTGELFF. The CDR3, as DNA: TGCGCCAGCAGCCCCGACCCGAACACCGGGGAGCTGTTTTTT.

At least ten counts were recorded for this clonotype. Here the CDR3 DNA reads TGTGCCAGCGGGGTGGGGGGCCCCGCGAACACCGGGGAGCTGTTTTTT. Translated: CASGVGGPANTGELFF. The rearrangement uses TRBV7-9 and TRBJ2-2; D assignment may be TRBD1 or TRBD2 (6 bases each). Per germline, CDR1 SEHNR and CDR2 FQNEAQ (reference sequence). V shed 8 bases and J shed 0 bases, with 16 bases lying between them. The CDR3 totals 16 residues.

The CDR3 sequence: CASSLLLGGAFF. The DNA for the CDR3 is TGTGCCAGCAGCTTATTGTTAGGAGGGGCGTTTTTT. The chain joins TRBV11-2 to TRBJ2-2; D is perhaps TRBD2 (6 bases). The V gene's germline CDR1 is SGHAT and CDR2 FQNNGV. Trimming removed 2 bases at V and 16 bases at J, with 14 bases between. The CDR3 runs to 12 residues.

This clonotype was recorded at least ten times. The CDR3 nucleotides read TGCAGCGTTGAGGGGGGGTACGGGACTTCCAACAATGAGCAGTTCTTC. Translating gives CSVEGGYGTSNNEQFF. The chain is built from TRBV29-1 and TRBJ2-1, with 7 positions matching TRBD2. Germline CDR1 SQVTM, CDR2 ANQGSEA. The CDR3 has 16 residues. With 3 bases clipped from V and 5 bases from J, the junction kept 13 bases outside the gene matches.

The V gene is TRBV3-1, the J gene TRBJ1-1; 7 bases agree with TRBD1. CDR1 LGHDT and CDR2 YNNKEL come from the germline V gene (reference sequence). There are 14 residues in the CDR3. V trimming: 4 bases; J trimming: 5 bases; junction bases outside the gene matches: 7. CDR3 coding DNA: TGTGCCAGCAGCCCCAGGGGGTCTTCAACTGAAGCTTTCTTT. It specifies CASSPRGSSTEAFF. The entire variable domain, with the rest obtained from reference TRBV3-1 and TRBJ1-1, is as follows: DTAVSQTPKYLVTQMGNDKSIKCEQNLGHDTMYWYKQDSKKFLKIMFSYNNKELIINETVPNRFSPKSPDKAHLNLHINSLELGDSAVYFCASSPRGSSTEAFFGQGTRLTVV.

This chain links TRBV5-6 with TRBJ2-1; D is unclear. Germline V gene sequence: CDR1 SGHDT, CDR2 YYEEEE. This CDR3 is 15 amino acids long. The V gene lost 4 bases and the J gene lost 3 bases, with 14 bases spanning the gap. The CDR3, as DNA: TGTGCCAGCAGCCCTGACACATCCTTCTACAATGAGCAGTTCTTC. Its protein product is CASSPDTSFYNEQFF. The full variable domain, its missing parts supplied by reference TRBV5-6 and TRBJ2-1, is DAGVTQSPTHLIKTRGQQVTLRCSPKSGHDTVSWYQQALGQGPQFIFQYYEEEERQRGNFPDRFSGHQFPNYSSELNVNALLLGDSALYLCASSPDTSFYNEQFFGPGTRLTVL.

The V gene is TRBV7-9, the J gene TRBJ2-3; D gene unclear. V lost 1 base and J lost 6, with 11 bases in between. The CDR3 consists of 14 residues. Germline CDR1 reads SEHNR; CDR2 reads FQNEAQ (reference sequence). For the CDR3, the DNA is TGTGCCAGCAGCTTAGTTGAGTCGGTCGATACGCAGTATTTT. Encoded protein: CASSLVESVDTQYF.

This clonotype was counted a few times. The chain joins TRBV12-3 or TRBV12-4 to TRBJ2-1; D gene unclear. Deletions cut 2 bases from V and 10 bases from J, with 6 bases between. CDR3 length: 11 amino acids. The CDR3 DNA is TGTGCCAGCAGTTTAACCGAGGAGCAGTTCTTC. Residues: CASSLTEEQFF.

This clonotype was seen a few times. J is TRBJ1-5 and V is TRBV12-3 or TRBV12-4, with D unclear. V dropped 5 bases and J dropped 4 bases, with 12 bases sitting between them. CDR3 length equals 14 residues. In nucleotides, the CDR3 is TGTGCCAGCAGTCCGCCTCCTGGAAATCAGCCCCAGCATTTT. This sequence encodes CASSPPPGNQPQHF.

This clonotype has a handful of counts. The genes are TRBV5-1 and TRBJ2-1, with 7 bases lining up with TRBD2. V shed 4 bases and J 5 bases; nucleotides not matched to a gene: 9. The CDR3 covers 15 residues. Germline loops: CDR1 SGHRS, CDR2 YFSETQ. Written as DNA, the CDR3 is TGCGCCAGCAGCCGCCGCGCAGGGACTAACAATGAGCAGTTCTTC. It specifies CASSRRAGTNNEQFF.

This clonotype was found once. The J gene is TRBJ2-7, the V gene TRBV7-2; D ambiguous. CDR1 and CDR2 (germline): SGHTA, FQGNSA. The CDR3 spans 14 residues. V lost 9 bases to trimming and J lost 3 bases, with 18 bases between them. The CDR3: CASSRLTEDYEQYF. Here the CDR3 DNA reads TGTGCCAGTTCACGGTTGACCGAGGACTACGAGCAGTACTTC.

This clonotype has just a few counts. The J gene is TRBJ2-7, the V gene TRBV12-3 or TRBV12-4; 9 nucleotides align to TRBD2. Unmatched junction bases numbered 11, after V lost 5 bases and J lost 12 bases. This CDR3 contains 13 residues. DNA of the CDR3: TGTGCCAGCAGTCTTAGACTAGCGGCTAATTCGTACTTC. Protein sequence: CASSLRLAANSYF.

V and J are TRBV20-1 and TRBJ2-7; D uncertain. The CDR3 is 10 amino acids. Germline lookup yields CDR1 DFQATT and CDR2 SNEGSKA (reference sequence). V was trimmed by 7 bases and J by 5 bases, leaving 9 bases between them. CDR3 sequence reads: CSVLQDEQYF. CDR3 DNA: TGCAGTGTGCTGCAGGACGAGCAGTACTTC.

The chain recombines TRBV29-1 with TRBJ2-5; D might be TRBD1 or TRBD2, each matching 5 bases. CDR1 and CDR2 from the germline V gene are SQVTM and ANQGSEA. CDR3 size: 11 residues. V lost 5 bases and J 5 bases, leaving 9 bases between the germline ends. In DNA, the CDR3 is TGCAGCGTTCAGTGGGGGGAGACCCAGTACTTC. Its protein product is CSVQWGETQYF.

This chain links TRBV6-5 with TRBJ1-1; D is undetermined. The V gene's germline CDR1 is MNHEY and CDR2 SVGAGI. The ends were cut back, 0 bases at V and 1 base at J, with 9 bases in the middle. CDR3 length: 15 residues. CDR3 loop: CASSYSKERNTEAFF. The CDR3 DNA sequence: TGTGCCAGCAGTTACTCGAAGGAGAGGAACACTGAAGCTTTCTTT.

The chain links TRBV4-3 to TRBJ2-2; a weak D match, TRBD2 (6 bases). Trimming shortened V by 2 bases and J by 1 base, and 17 bases separated the two germline ends. The CDR3 runs 18 residues. Germline lookup yields CDR1 LGHNA and CDR2 YSLEER. The CDR3 DNA is TGCGCCAGCAGCCAATACGTCTTGCGCGGGGAGAACACCGGGGAGCTGTTTTTT. Translating it yields CASSQYVLRGENTGELFF.

There are many counts of this clonotype. The chain links TRBV6-5 to TRBJ1-5; 7 bases map to TRBD1. Unmatched junction bases numbered 6, after V lost 4 bases and J lost 3 bases. Germline V lookup: CDR1 MNHEY, CDR2 SVGAGI. The CDR3 extends over 15 amino acids. The CDR3 loop reads CASSSGQSSNQPQHF. DNA for the CDR3: TGTGCCAGCAGTTCGGGACAGTCCTCCAATCAGCCCCAGCATTTT.

With respect to this clonotype: The junction and the germline gene differ at one end; a read error may be behind it. In nucleotides, the CDR3 is TGTGCCAGCAGCGGACAGGGGGCGTGGGCTGAAGTTTTCTTT. This codes for CASSGQGAWAEVFF. This chain links TRBV7-2 with TRBJ1-1; the match to TRBD1 covers 11 bases. The CDR3 totals 14 residues. Per germline, CDR1 SGHTA and CDR2 FQGNSA.

This clonotype has a count of ten or more. The chain couples TRBV15 to TRBJ2-6, with no clear D. Germline loops: CDR1 LNHNV, CDR2 YYDKDF (reference sequence). Deletions cut 2 bases from V and 3 bases from J, with 11 bases between. There are 16 residues in the CDR3. The CDR3 region is CATSRFAQLGANVLTF. The DNA of the CDR3 is TGTGCCACCAGCAGATTCGCCCAACTTGGGGCCAACGTCCTGACTTTC.

The J gene is TRBJ2-5, the V gene TRBV9, with no clear D. Trimming took off 2 bases at V and 5 bases at J, with 16 bases between the two ends. The germline V gene encodes CDR1 SGDLS and CDR2 YYNGEE. The CDR3 extends over 15 amino acids. CDR3 DNA sequence: TGTGCCAGCAGCGTGAATGTGGGAATGGGGGAGACCCAGTACTTC. Translation gives CASSVNVGMGETQYF. The entire variable domain, with the rest obtained from reference TRBV9 and TRBJ2-5, is as follows: DSGVTQTPKHLITATGQRVTLRCSPRSGDLSVYWYQQSLDQGLQFLIQYYNGEERAKGNILERFSAQQFPDLHSELNLSSLELGDSALYFCASSVNVGMGETQYFGPGTRLLVL.

The chain couples TRBV12-3 or TRBV12-4 to TRBJ2-2; TRBD2 matches at 9 bases. CDR3 length: 18 residues. Trimming took 0 bases from V and 6 from J; bases not matched to a gene: 11. This CDR3 is CASSLAIGRAGGAGELFF. The CDR3 DNA follows: TGTGCCAGCAGTTTAGCCATTGGCCGGGCGGGAGGGGCCGGGGAGCTGTTTTTT.

The rearrangement links TRBV3-1 to TRBJ2-7; 9 nucleotides match TRBD2. CDR3 size: 16 residues. J gave up 4 bases and V 0 bases, and 7 bases lay outside the gene matches. CDR1 is LGHDT and CDR2 is YNNKEL in the germline V gene (reference sequence). The CDR3 DNA is TGTGCCAGCAGCCAAGACTCTGGTAGCGGGAGATACGAGCAGTACTTC. Its translation is CASSQDSGSGRYEQYF.

The chain has TRBV10-3 and TRBJ2-7; 10 bases line up with TRBD1. Trimming cost V 7 bases and J 3 bases; bases outside gene matches: 3. Germline lookup yields CDR1 ENHRY and CDR2 SYGVKD. This CDR3 comprises 13 residues. CDR3 loop: CAIMGDRGYEQYF. As DNA, the CDR3 is TGTGCCATCATGGGGGACAGGGGCTACGAGCAGTACTTC.

This clonotype was observed many times. This rearrangement joins TRBV12-3 or TRBV12-4 to TRBJ2-3; D remains unclear. V lost 6 bases to trimming and J lost 12 bases, with 13 bases between them. This CDR3 has 11 residues. The CDR3 protein is CASRRRLPQYF. As DNA, the CDR3 is TGTGCCAGCAGGAGACGCCTTCCTCAGTATTTT.